This TCR beta chain originates from a study of OX40 agonist ivuxolimab in advanced cancers. Study summary: Ivuxolimab doses were 0.01, 0.1, 0.3, 1.5, 3 or 10 mg/kg every 2 weeks. The group had a mean age of roughly 65 years, ranged from roughly 23 to 90, and was around 82% male. Recorded diagnoses for dose-escalation patients were hepatocellular carcinoma, melanoma, renal cell or head and neck cancer.

Germline CDR1 is SGDLS and CDR2 is YYNGEE. The V and J ends lost 3 bases and 2 bases, in that order; junction bases with no gene match: 1. This CDR3 is built from 14 residues. Study-level points and caveats: Researchers report that CD8+ T cells had, on average, more expanded clones than CD4+.

This clone was counted a few times. The target antigen is unknown. Assay: immunoSEQ multiplex PCR; the TCRdb copy retains only in-frame clones and omits some. The repertoire holds approximately 21,000 clones, with approximately 80% as singletons. The gene calls are TRBV9 and TRBJ2-7, with TRBD1 matching 11 bases. This TCR came from an adult with an advanced solid tumor such as melanoma, head and neck, liver or kidney cancer. The sample consisted of CD4+ or CD8+ T cells sorted from blood, taken in a trial of the OX40 agonist ivuxolimab. In nucleotides, the CDR3 is TGTGCCAGCAGCGGGACAGGGGGCACCTACGAGCAGTACTTC. It specifies CASSGTGGTYEQYF.